Shown below are 23 T cell receptor beta chains from a single sample sequenced in a study of T cell changes during pregnancy in multiple sclerosis. TCRdb's table, derived via immunoSEQ multiplex PCR, lists solely in-frame clones and lacks some. Among 45,000 to 50,000 clones listed, roughly 93% were seen once. The sample in question was CD4+ T cells from peripheral blood mononuclear cells, obtained in the second trimester of pregnancy. These receptors originate from a female donor in good health, enrolled as a control in a pregnancy study.

V gene TRBV7-8 combines with J gene TRBJ2-4; possibly TRBD1 for D (8 bases). This CDR3 is built from 13 residues. Trimming left V 5 bases short and J 9 bases short, with 14 bases between. The germline gives CDR1 SGHVS, CDR2 FQNEAQ. CDR3: CASSQDREGIQYF. Here the CDR3 DNA reads TGTGCCAGCAGCCAGGACAGGGAGGGCATTCAGTACTTC.

The rearrangement uses TRBV9 and TRBJ2-3; D unclear. Trimming removed 2 bases at V and 6 bases at J, with 13 bases between. Per the germline V gene, CDR1 is SGDLS and CDR2 is YYNGEE. The CDR3 sequence is 14 residues long. The CDR3 loop reads CASSVRLFSDTQYF. CDR3 coding DNA: TGTGCCAGCAGCGTGCGGCTCTTCAGTGATACGCAGTATTTT.

This chain joins TRBV29-1 and TRBJ2-5; maybe TRBD1 (6 bases). Germline V gives CDR1 SQVTM, CDR2 ANQGSEA. This CDR3 contains 12 residues. Between the trimmed V and J ends, which lost 7 bases and 5 bases, there was a span of 14 bases. The CDR3 DNA sequence: TGCAGCGAAAGTCAGGGGCTTGAGACCCAGTACTTC. Amino acid sequence: CSESQGLETQYF.

The chain combines TRBV4-1 with TRBJ1-5; 9 nucleotides align to TRBD1. V dropped 4 bases and J dropped 0; count of bases not matched to a gene: 10. Germline V gene lookup returns CDR1 MGHRA and CDR2 YSYEKL. This CDR3 has 18 residues. CDR3 in amino acids: CASSPRRGQGHSNQPQHF. The CDR3 nucleotides read TGCGCCAGCAGCCCCAGACGGGGACAGGGTCATAGCAATCAGCCCCAGCATTTT.

The gene calls are TRBV5-6 and TRBJ1-5; no firm D call. The ends were cut back, 5 bases at V and 2 bases at J, with 11 bases in the middle. The CDR3 is 14 amino acids. The V gene's germline CDR1 is SGHDT and CDR2 YYEEEE. CDR3 nucleotide sequence: TGTGCCAGCAGTGACGGACTTGGCAATCAGCCCCAGCATTTT. Its protein is CASSDGLGNQPQHF.

This rearrangement joins TRBV19 to TRBJ1-4; 9 bases align to TRBD1. V gave up 6 bases and J gave up 4 bases; unmatched junction bases: 9. This CDR3 region has 16 residues. Germline assignment: CDR1 LNHDA and CDR2 SQIVND (reference sequence). The CDR3 loop is CASSQSPGQGNEKLFF. The CDR3 nucleotides read TGTGCCAGTAGCCAATCACCGGGACAGGGTAATGAAAAACTGTTTTTT.

V gene TRBV19 combines with J gene TRBJ1-1; D is possibly TRBD1 (5 bases). The germline CDR1 and CDR2 sequences are LNHDA and SQIVND (reference sequence). This CDR3 contains 14 residues. Between the trimmed V and J ends, which lost 2 bases and 3 bases, there was a span of 10 bases. Written as DNA, the CDR3 is TGTGCCAGTAGTATACGGGGGAGGTACACTGAAGCTTTCTTT. It codes for CASSIRGRYTEAFF.

V and J are TRBV6-6 and TRBJ1-6; 8 positions agree with TRBD1. The CDR3 totals 13 residues. CDR1 MNHNY and CDR2 SVGAGI come from the germline V gene (reference sequence). J lost 18 bases, V lost 2 bases, and 9 bases had no gene match. CDR3 sequence reads: CASSYTQDRGCHF. CDR3 bases: TGTGCCAGCAGTTACACCCAAGACAGGGGCTGCCACTTT.

The chain couples TRBV27 to TRBJ2-7; D is unresolved. Germline V lookup: CDR1 MNHEY, CDR2 SMNVEV (reference sequence). The CDR3 extends over 12 amino acids. Trimming took off 4 bases at V and 1 base at J, with 5 bases between the two ends. DNA of the CDR3: TGTGCCAGCAGTTCCCCTTCCTACGAGCAGTACTTC. Its translation: CASSSPSYEQYF.

The CDR3 bases are TGTGCCAGTAGTCCATCCGGGACACTCACAGATACGCAGTATTTT. This translates into CASSPSGTLTDTQYF. The chain carries TRBV19 and TRBJ2-3; D perhaps matches TRBD1 (6 bases). The CDR3 has 15 amino acids. The V end was cut by 5 bases, the J end by 2 bases, with 14 bases between. The germline V gene has CDR1 LNHDA and CDR2 SQIVND (reference sequence).

The chain uses TRBV5-4 and TRBJ2-3, with D perhaps TRBD2 (5 bases). CDR3 length: 18 residues. The ends were cut back, 3 bases at V and 1 base at J, with 21 bases in the middle. The V gene's germline CDR1 is SGHNT and CDR2 YYREEE (reference sequence). The CDR3: CASSSRVAGARGTDTQYF. The DNA of the CDR3 is TGTGCCAGCAGCTCCCGTGTGGCGGGTGCAAGGGGCACAGATACGCAGTATTTT.

This chain links TRBV7-3 with TRBJ2-1; 8 bases are a match to TRBD1. The CDR3 runs 16 residues. The germline gives CDR1 SGHTA, CDR2 FQGTGA. The trim removed 5 bases at V and 4 bases at J, leaving 10 bases unmatched. The CDR3 nucleotides read TGTGCCAGCAGCCCCCCCGGGCAGGGGGCTTACAATGAGCAGTTCTTC. Amino acid sequence: CASSPPGQGAYNEQFF.

The J gene is TRBJ2-7, the V gene TRBV5-6; 10 bases fit TRBD2. The CDR3 has 15 amino acids. Germline values: CDR1 SGHDT, CDR2 YYEEEE. V dropped 4 bases and J dropped 5; count of bases not matched to a gene: 9. CDR3 residues: CASSGLAVTLNEQYF. The DNA for the CDR3 is TGTGCCAGCAGCGGACTAGCGGTCACCCTGAACGAGCAGTACTTC.

The rearrangement joins TRBV19 to TRBJ1-1; D may be TRBD1 (6 bases). CDR1 LNHDA and CDR2 SQIVND come from the germline V gene (reference sequence). Trimming took off 2 bases at V and 4 bases at J, with 14 bases between the two ends. The CDR3 runs 15 residues. CDR3 residues: CASSISSGAVTEAFF. For the CDR3, the DNA is TGTGCCAGTAGTATATCCTCAGGGGCGGTCACTGAAGCTTTCTTT.

V is TRBV10-3 and J is TRBJ2-7, with D possibly TRBD1 on 6 matching bases. Germline values: CDR1 ENHRY, CDR2 SYGVKD. V was clipped by 7 bases and J by 4 bases, with 11 bases between them. The CDR3 is made up of 12 amino acids. CDR3 protein: CAIKSQGYEQYF. As DNA, the CDR3 is TGTGCCATCAAGAGCCAGGGGTACGAGCAGTACTTC.

This clone was observed a single time. V is TRBV2 and J is TRBJ2-5; D possibly corresponds to TRBD2 (6 bases). Trimming took off 1 base at V and 5 bases at J, with 11 bases between the two ends. The CDR3 is 14 amino acids. Germline CDR1 and CDR2: SNHLY and FYNNEI. The CDR3 nucleotides are TGTGCCAGCAGTGAAGTTGGGGGGAGGGAGACCCAGTACTTC. Amino acids: CASSEVGGRETQYF.

This clone was seen a handful of times. The V gene is TRBV7-9, the J gene TRBJ1-5; no clear D. The germline CDR1 and CDR2 sequences are SEHNR and FQNEAQ (reference sequence). CDR3 size: 12 residues. The V end lost 7 bases, the J end lost 8 bases, and 12 bases lay between the germline ends. This chain's CDR3 is CASTSPGKPQHF. The CDR3 nucleotides read TGTGCCAGCACCTCGCCGGGTAAGCCCCAGCATTTT. The full variable domain, its missing parts supplied by reference TRBV7-9 and TRBJ1-5, is DTGVSQNPRHKITKRGQNVTFRCDPISEHNRLYWYRQTLGQGPEFLTYFQNEAQLEKSRLLSDRFSAERPKGSFSTLEIQRTEQGDSAMYLCASTSPGKPQHFGDGTRLSIL.

This clone was detected only once. V gene TRBV7-8 combines with J gene TRBJ1-1, with 7 positions matching TRBD1. The CDR3 is 15 residues long. Germline loops: CDR1 SGHVS, CDR2 FQNEAQ. Trimming removed 1 base from V and 1 base from J; junction bases left unmatched: 3. CDR3 residues: CASSLEQGRNTEAFF. DNA for the CDR3: TGTGCCAGCAGCTTAGAACAGGGGAGGAACACTGAAGCTTTCTTT.

The genes are TRBV5-6 and TRBJ2-7; 12 nucleotides agree with TRBD2. The CDR3 consists of 15 residues. Trimming at V came to 4 bases and at J to 7 bases, leaving 9 bases not matched to a gene. Germline V CDR1 and CDR2: SGHDT, YYEEEE. The DNA for the CDR3 is TGTGCCAGCAGCAGGACTAGCGGGATCTGGTGGGAGCAGTACTTC. It codes for CASSRTSGIWWEQYF. Full variable domain (missing parts from reference TRBV5-6 and TRBJ2-7): DAGVTQSPTHLIKTRGQQVTLRCSPKSGHDTVSWYQQALGQGPQFIFQYYEEEERQRGNFPDRFSGHQFPNYSSELNVNALLLGDSALYLCASSRTSGIWWEQYFGPGTRLTVT.

The chain combines TRBV11-3 with TRBJ2-1, with 7 positions matching TRBD2. Trimming cost V 5 bases and J 3 bases; bases outside gene matches: 7. Germline V lookup: CDR1 SGHNT, CDR2 YENEEA. This CDR3 is built from 15 residues. The CDR3 region has the DNA TGTGCCAGCAGCCGCGGGGGAAAACACTACAATGAGCAGTTCTTC. This encodes CASSRGGKHYNEQFF.

The genes are TRBV11-3 and TRBJ1-1, with a tentative D call TRBD1 (6 bases). In germline, CDR1 is SGHNT, CDR2 YENEEA. With 3 bases removed from V and 3 bases from J, the gap between germline ends came to 23 bases. The CDR3 has 18 residues. This CDR3 is CASSLGGWGLENDTEAFF. The CDR3 region has the DNA TGTGCCAGCAGCTTGGGCGGTTGGGGGCTAGAGAATGACACTGAAGCTTTCTTT.

The chain is built from TRBV14 and TRBJ1-2, with D possibly matching TRBD1 (5 bases). The V and J ends lost 0 bases and 8 bases respectively, with 16 bases between them. The CDR3 has 15 amino acids. Per germline, CDR1 SGHDN and CDR2 FVKESK. The CDR3 sequence: CASSQDPRGESGYTF. The CDR3 region has the DNA TGTGCCAGCAGCCAAGATCCACGGGGGGAATCGGGCTACACCTTC.

The chain is built from TRBV9 and TRBJ2-5; D might be TRBD2 (5 bases). V was trimmed by 0 bases and J by 1 base, leaving 10 bases between them. Looked up from germline, CDR1 is SGDLS and CDR2 is YYNGEE. CDR3 length: 15 amino acids. CDR3 sequence reads: CASSVAISGQETQYF. The CDR3 nucleotides read TGTGCCAGCAGCGTAGCTATCAGCGGCCAAGAGACCCAGTACTTC.